The clone carrying this T cell receptor beta chain was observed once. The antigen remains undetermined. CD4+ T cells from unexposed donors were obtained before the COVID-19 pandemic (2011-2018). The cells were cultured for 10 days before CD4+ T cells were isolated. Germline CDR1 KGHSH, CDR2 LQKENI. Trimming took 5 bases from V and 4 from J; bases not matched to a gene: 10. CDR3 length: 15 amino acids. This specimen belongs to a study of CD4 T cells in relation to SARS-CoV-2 and coronaviruses. Looking at the study overall: The negative reference was HIV-1 Nef peptide pool or peptide-free culture.

Sequencing used immunoSEQ multiplex PCR; TCRdb keeps in-frame clones, though not all of them. The data hold about 21,000 clones, with approximately 70% observed a single time. The chain carries TRBV18 and TRBJ1-1, with TRBD1 identical over 7 bases. The sequence was collected from a human donor in good health. The sample comprised CD4+ T cells from PBMCs, cultured in vitro. The CDR3 is CASSSQGQEGTEAFF. CDR3 DNA sequence: TGTGCCAGCTCATCACAAGGACAGGAGGGCACTGAAGCTTTCTTT.